This T cell receptor (beta chain) was obtained from a study of Graves' ophthalmopathy and Graves' hyperthyroidism. In germline, CDR1 is SQVTM, CDR2 ANQGSEA. The CDR3 length is 14 residues. The ends were cut back, 7 bases at V and 2 bases at J, with 17 bases in the middle. This clonotype turned up a few times. The target antigen is unknown. Study conclusions and caveats: Using 13 signatures, a model distinguished ophthalmopathy from stable hyperthyroidism, reaching 85% to 90% sensitivity and 81.08% specificity. In blood appeared most of the expanded thyroid clonotypes whose frequency exceeded 0.001. The model forecast ophthalmopathy progression, reaching roughly 70% sensitivity and around 72% specificity.

Amplification of the TCR beta CDR3 regions used RNA transcripts (as template). HTBI primers were used in a first-round RT-PCR, which preceded a second-round multiplex PCR. TCRdb passed the multiplex PCR reads through MiXCR, listing each CDR3 protein once. Seen here are 400,000 to 500,000 distinct CDR3 sequences, 20% to 25% observed once, and the top ten hold roughly 3%. Sequenced input: peripheral blood. This clonotype originated in a woman under 30 with stable Graves' hyperthyroidism. The chain links TRBV29-1 to TRBJ1-2; tentative D call: TRBD1 (5 bases). CDR3: CSAPTESPNYGYTF. CDR3 coding DNA: TGCAGCGCCCCGACAGAGTCCCCCAACTATGGCTACACCTTC.